The 16 T cell receptor beta chains below come from one sample, sequenced in a study of T cell repertoires in cytomegalovirus infection. One entry per CDR3 protein, called by TCRdb with MiXCR from the reads. Counted here are around 740,000 distinct CDR3 sequences, approximately 40% occurring once; the ten biggest clones make up around 2.8%. Material for sequencing was PBMCs. The receptors come from a human donor in good health (CMV status not recorded). Some clones in this sample may be carry-over from other donors' samples.

This CDR3 reads CASSLESGEDGYTF. The DNA for the CDR3 is TGTGCCAGCAGCTTGGAGTCAGGGGAGGATGGCTACACCTTC. V gene TRBV5-5 combines with J gene TRBJ1-2; D might be TRBD1 (6 bases). The CDR3 extends over 14 amino acids. The germline CDR1 and CDR2 sequences are SGHKS and YYEKEE (reference sequence). The germline V and J ends were trimmed by 0 bases and 6 bases, with 12 bases remaining between them.

Of note for this clonotype: The junction shows a germline mismatch at one end, possibly a read error. The rearrangement joins TRBV7-9 to TRBJ2-7; unclear D gene. The CDR3 is 14 amino acids. In germline, CDR1 is SEHNR, CDR2 FQNEAQ (reference sequence). In nucleotides, the CDR3 is TGTGCCAGCAGCTTGCCACACAGCCCCTACGAGAAGTACTTC. Its translation: CASSLPHSPYEKYF. Variable domain in full (rest from reference TRBV7-9 and TRBJ2-7): DTGVSQNPRHKITKRGQNVTFRCDPISEHNRLYWYRQTLGQGPEFLTYFQNEAQLEKSRLLSDRFSAERPKGSFSTLEIQRTEQGDSAMYLCASSLPHSPYEKYFGPGTRLTVT.

V gene TRBV20-1 combines with J gene TRBJ2-2; 10 bases fit TRBD1. The CDR3 consists of 15 residues. Trimming removed 3 bases from V and 7 bases from J; junction bases left unmatched: 8. Germline V gene lookup returns CDR1 DFQATT and CDR2 SNEGSKA (reference sequence). CDR3 sequence (DNA): TGCAGTGCTAGCCAAGGGACAGGGGCTGGCGGGGAGCTGTTTTTT. It codes for CSASQGTGAGGELFF.

The chain recombines TRBV6-6 with TRBJ1-2, with TRBD1 as a possible D gene (5 bases). The CDR3 has 14 amino acids. Germline V gives CDR1 MNHNY, CDR2 SVGAGI (reference sequence). Trimming removed 0 bases from V and 8 bases from J, with 13 bases in between. The CDR3 DNA is TGTGCCAGCAGTTACTCGCCAACAGGAGGCGGCTACACCTTC. This sequence encodes CASSYSPTGGGYTF.

This clonotype was seen only a few times. J is TRBJ2-1 and V is TRBV15; no clear D. CDR3 length equals 13 residues. Trimming removed 1 base from V and 7 bases from J, with 8 bases in between. Looked up from germline, CDR1 is LNHNV and CDR2 is YYDKDF (reference sequence). CDR3 nucleotide sequence: TGTGCCACCAGCAGAGTCCCCGGGAATGAGCAGTTCTTC. Residues: CATSRVPGNEQFF.

The gene calls are TRBV12-3 or TRBV12-4 and TRBJ2-5; 9 bases match TRBD2. The V gene end was trimmed by 5 bases and the J gene end by 3 bases; junction bases not matched to a gene: 13. This CDR3 region has 17 residues. The CDR3 bases are TGTGCCAGCAGTCCCCAAGGTAGCGGGGGCCCCAAAGAGACCCAGTACTTC. Translating gives CASSPQGSGGPKETQYF.

The V gene is TRBV28, the J gene TRBJ2-1; D is perhaps TRBD1 (5 bases). This CDR3 has 11 amino acids. The germline V gene has CDR1 MDHEN and CDR2 SYDVKM. The V and J ends lost 6 bases and 13 bases respectively, with 13 bases between them. CDR3 in amino acids: CASSLTAPQFF. CDR3 sequence (DNA): TGTGCCAGCAGCTTGACAGCTCCACAGTTCTTC.

This clonotype showed up just a few times. The gene calls are TRBV4-1 and TRBJ1-6; D not certain. The CDR3 runs to 14 residues. Deletions cut 8 bases from V and 4 bases from J, with 12 bases between. CDR1 is MGHRA and CDR2 is YSYEKL in the germline V gene. The CDR3: CASGPSLYNSPLHF. DNA for the CDR3: TGCGCCAGCGGGCCGAGCCTTTATAATTCACCCCTCCACTTT.

The chain links TRBV11-2 to TRBJ2-3, with 9 bases identical to TRBD1. Per the germline V gene, CDR1 is SGHAT and CDR2 is FQNNGV. The CDR3 runs to 17 residues. The J segment lost 4 bases and the V segment lost 3 bases, leaving 11 bases of the junction unmatched. CDR3 sequence reads: CASSFTGTGSQADTQYF. The DNA of the CDR3 is TGTGCCAGCAGCTTTACCGGGACAGGGTCGCAAGCAGATACGCAGTATTTT.

As concerns this clonotype: The junction and the germline gene differ at one end; a read error may be behind it. This chain joins TRBV12-3 or TRBV12-4 and TRBJ1-5; D is undetermined. This CDR3 has 16 residues. The CDR3 nucleotides read TGTGCCAGCAGAGAAGACTGGCAGGATAGCAATCAGCCCAAGCATTTT. Translation gives CASREDWQDSNQPKHF.

The chain carries TRBV6-1 and TRBJ2-5; 9 nucleotides match TRBD2. This CDR3 is 14 amino acids long. The junction had 4 bases not matched to a gene; V was cut back by 5 bases and J by 3 bases. Per the germline V gene, CDR1 is MNHNS and CDR2 is SASEGT. CDR3 sequence (DNA): TGTGCCAGCAGTTGGGGCGGGAGGGAAGAGACCCAGTACTTC. This translates into CASSWGGREETQYF.

To note about this clonotype: This could be a read error, since a much larger clone is one nucleotide away. V gene TRBV28 combines with J gene TRBJ2-2, with D possibly being TRBD2 (5 bases). CDR1 is MDHEN, CDR2 SYDVKM, per germline. V was shortened by 2 bases and J by 4 bases, with 23 bases between the two germline ends. The length of the CDR3 is 19 residues. This CDR3 is CASSLVGVGLTGSTGELFF. In DNA, the CDR3 is TGTGCCAGCAGTTTAGTGGGTGTGGGTCTAACGGGGAGCACCGGGGAGCTGTTTTTT.

This clonotype was detected a few times. The chain joins TRBV10-3 to TRBJ2-3; D uncertain. Germline V CDR1 and CDR2: ENHRY, SYGVKD. Trimming pared 4 bases from V and 2 bases from J, leaving 19 bases between. The CDR3 spans 17 residues. CDR3 loop: CAISVAEEDLDTDTQYF. CDR3 DNA: TGTGCCATCAGTGTGGCCGAAGAGGACCTCGACACAGATACGCAGTATTTT.

The rearrangement uses TRBV11-2 and TRBJ2-5; 11 bases align to TRBD2. CDR1 and CDR2 (germline): SGHAT, FQNNGV. The CDR3 sequence is 18 residues long. V trimming: 5 bases; J trimming: 7 bases; junction bases outside the gene matches: 18. The CDR3 region is CASSQRLGSGGEGGTQYF. For the CDR3, the DNA is TGTGCCAGCAGCCAGCGCCTTGGTAGCGGGGGGGAGGGGGGGACCCAGTACTTC.

This sequence joins TRBV28 and TRBJ2-7; weak D call: TRBD1 (5 bases). There are 13 residues in the CDR3. The V gene lost 6 bases and the J gene lost 3 bases, with 12 bases spanning the gap. The germline V gene encodes CDR1 MDHEN and CDR2 SYDVKM. The DNA for the CDR3 is TGTGCCAGCAGAGACACAGGTCTCTACGAGCAGTACTTC. Translation gives CASRDTGLYEQYF.

The chain employs TRBV5-6 and TRBJ1-4; D perhaps matches TRBD1 (6 bases). This CDR3 is built from 15 residues. Trimming shortened V by 1 base and J by 11 bases, and 18 bases separated the two germline ends. Germline loops: CDR1 SGHDT, CDR2 YYEEEE. The CDR3 loop reads CASSLSRGRGGKLFF. The CDR3 nucleotides read TGTGCCAGCAGCTTGTCGCGTGGCAGGGGCGGCAAACTGTTTTTT.